What follows are 5 T cell receptor beta chains derived from one specimen sequenced in a study of cytomegalovirus exposure and HLA in healthy donors. The PCR used 60 Vbeta and 13 Jbeta primers. Method: immunoSEQ multiplex PCR; TCRdb's copy keeps in-frame clones and lacks some. The table lists approximately 190,000 clones, 75% to 85% of them singletons. Input material: PBMCs. These receptor sequences come from a young woman in good health and CMV-seropositive.

This sequence joins TRBV28 and TRBJ1-2; TRBD1 is a possible D gene (6 bases). The CDR3 totals 16 residues. Germline V gene lookup returns CDR1 MDHEN and CDR2 SYDVKM. V lost 8 bases and J lost 4, with 23 bases in between. CDR3 residues: CASQGIGGSLGYGYTF. CDR3 nucleotides: TGTGCCAGCCAAGGAATAGGGGGATCTCTTGGCTATGGCTACACCTTC.

Concerning this clone itself: Its ends do not fully match the called genes, so a read error is possible. This chain links TRBV15 with TRBJ2-7, with a weak D call TRBD1 (6 bases). In germline, CDR1 is LNHNV, CDR2 YYDKDF (reference sequence). This CDR3 is built from 12 residues. The CDR3 region is CATGRAGDEQYF. CDR3 in DNA: TGTGCCACCGGCAGGGCAGGGGACGAGCAGTACTTC.

This clone was seen a handful of times. The V call is TRBV5-6, the J call TRBJ2-3, with 9 bases identical to TRBD2. Per germline, CDR1 SGHDT and CDR2 YYEEEE. This CDR3 contains 17 residues. V lost 5 bases and J lost 4; bases outside the gene matches: 14. The CDR3 nucleotides are TGTGCCAGCAGTTCTGCCGTCCAGCGGGGGGTGGCAGATACGCAGTATTTT. Translated, it gives CASSSAVQRGVADTQYF.

The J gene is TRBJ2-1, the V gene TRBV7-3, with D possibly being TRBD2 (7 bases). The CDR3 length is 16 residues. With 1 base removed from V and 5 bases from J, the gap between germline ends came to 15 bases. Germline CDR1 and CDR2: SGHTA and FQGTGA. Here the CDR3 reads CASSLMGGGINNEQFF. In nucleotides, the CDR3 is TGTGCCAGCAGCTTAATGGGGGGGGGCATCAACAATGAGCAGTTCTTC.

In its sample, this clone was seen once. The V and J genes are TRBV9 and TRBJ2-1, with D unclear. Per the germline V gene, CDR1 is SGDLS and CDR2 is YYNGEE. The CDR3 loop spans 16 amino acids. The V end lost 4 bases, the J end lost 5 bases, and 19 bases lay between the germline ends. The CDR3 sequence: CASSPAGVSRHNEQFF. CDR3 nucleotides: TGTGCCAGCAGCCCCGCAGGTGTGAGTCGTCACAATGAGCAGTTCTTC.